This TCR beta chain was found in a study of blood T cell repertoires in COVID-19. Per the study methods: Using reference gene primer amplification, nucleated cell counts were estimated. Clones were sequenced by immunoSEQ multiplex PCR, and TCRdb holds only the in-frame ones, with some missing. That table is the source of V, J and clone size, and D and trimming were worked out from the DNA. The sample includes a few hundred thousand clones, 70% to 90% of them seen just once. This CDR3 spans 14 amino acids. Germline lookup yields CDR1 SGHRS and CDR2 YFSETQ. The V gene lost 0 bases and the J gene lost 6 bases, with 12 bases spanning the gap. Among Cohort 3 donors, those recovered had two negative PCRs, clearance, or symptom resolution.

The chain is built from TRBV5-1 and TRBJ1-1; tentative D call: TRBD1 (5 bases). Specimen: PBMCs or T cells enriched from blood (not recorded which). The sequence was collected from a woman aged 45-65 years who had recovered from COVID-19. CDR3 DNA: TGCGCCAGCAGCTTGGGGCAGGGAAGGCCTGAAGCTTTCTTT. This codes for CASSLGQGRPEAFF.